The 17 T cell receptor beta chains listed next were all sequenced from one sample in a study of T cells after yellow fever vaccination (dated 2019 in TCRdb). The treatment or condition label on this specimen signifies: live attenuated yellow fever vaccine strain. Library generation was performed with 5' RACE. The sample was run on an Illumina HiSeq 2500. TCRdb trimmed public reads at Q25 via fastp, called clones via MiXCR and kept in-frame beta chains. Every CDR3 protein is listed once, alongside the most common genes and DNA of its rows. The sample table records hundreds of thousands of distinct CDR3 sequences; about 13% of these occur just once. The ten largest account for about 14% of the sample. The sequencing used PBMCs, collected on the day of the yellow fever booster vaccination. These receptors were taken from a man between 25 and 39 years old who received the YFV17D yellow fever vaccine.

This clonotype was counted only a few times. This chain uses TRBV7-2 with TRBJ2-5, with TRBD1 identical over 7 bases. V was pared by 3 bases and J by 4 bases, with 2 bases of the junction left unmatched. CDR3 size: 13 residues. Germline V lookup: CDR1 SGHTA, CDR2 FQGNSA. The CDR3 region is CASSFKGAETQYF. CDR3 coding DNA: TGTGCCAGCAGCTTTAAGGGGGCAGAGACCCAGTACTTC. The full variable domain, in which reference TRBV7-2 and TRBJ2-5 provide the parts outside the CDR3, is GAGVSQSPSNKVTEKGKDVELRCDPISGHTALYWYRQSLGQGLEFLIYFQGNSAPDKSGLPSDRFSAERTGGSVSTLTIQRTQQEDSAVYLCASSFKGAETQYFGPGTRLLVL.

This clonotype was seen a handful of times. This chain joins TRBV20-1 and TRBJ2-7, with D unclear. The germline V gene encodes CDR1 DFQATT and CDR2 SNEGSKA (reference sequence). CDR3 length: 11 residues. Trimming took 5 bases from V and 3 from J, leaving 8 bases between them. The CDR3 DNA is TGCAGTGCTGCCTCTAGCTACGAGCAGTACTTC. Its protein is CSAASSYEQYF.

This clonotype has only a few counts. V and J are TRBV15 and TRBJ2-1; D call uncertain. Trimming took off 1 base at V and 7 bases at J, with 8 bases between the two ends. Germline V gene lookup returns CDR1 LNHNV and CDR2 YYDKDF (reference sequence). This CDR3 spans 13 amino acids. The CDR3 DNA follows: TGTGCCACCAGCAGAGTACCCGGGAATGAGCAGTTCTTC. This codes for CATSRVPGNEQFF.

The table lists this clonotype with a few counts. The rearrangement joins TRBV30 to TRBJ1-1; TRBD1 is a possible D gene (5 bases). CDR1 and CDR2 from the germline V gene are GTSNPN and SVGIG (reference sequence). The CDR3 covers 13 residues. V shed 1 base and J shed 1 base, with 7 bases lying between them. In DNA, the CDR3 is TGTGCCTGGAGTGGGGGGAAGAACACTGAAGCTTTCTTT. Translation gives CAWSGGKNTEAFF.

The chain links TRBV7-9 to TRBJ2-4, with 7 bases aligning to TRBD2. In germline, CDR1 is SEHNR, CDR2 FQNEAQ (reference sequence). Losses at the gene ends were 1 base for V and 4 bases for J; bases not matched to a gene: 7. This CDR3 has 16 residues. CDR3 coding DNA: TGTGCCAGCAGCTTAGACCCCGCGGGAGTGAAAAACATTCAGTACTTC. This sequence encodes CASSLDPAGVKNIQYF.

On this clonotype itself: The junction and the germline gene differ at one end; a read error may be behind it. The chain joins TRBV7-7 to TRBJ2-1, with no clear D. There are 14 residues in the CDR3. Germline V lookup: CDR1 SSHAT, CDR2 FNYEAQ (reference sequence). The CDR3 bases are TGTGCTAGCAGCCCCCCAGATGAAGCCCATGAGCAGTTCTTC. Translation: CASSPPDEAHEQFF.

The genes are TRBV5-1 and TRBJ1-4, with a weak D call TRBD1 (5 bases). Between the trimmed V and J ends, which lost 4 bases and 5 bases, there was a span of 12 bases. The CDR3 length is 14 residues. Germline CDR1 SGHRS, CDR2 YFSETQ. The CDR3: CASSPGFPNEKLFF. In DNA form, the CDR3 reads TGCGCCAGCAGCCCAGGGTTCCCGAATGAAAAACTGTTTTTT.

This clonotype has only a few counts. This chain connects TRBV4-3 to TRBJ2-2; D unclear. The germline V gene encodes CDR1 LGHNA and CDR2 YSLEER. The CDR3 sequence is 16 residues long. The V and J ends lost 0 bases and 0 bases respectively, with 8 bases between them. The CDR3 DNA follows: TGCGCCAGCAGCCAAGATGTCAGCGCGAACACCGGGGAGCTGTTTTTT. This translates into CASSQDVSANTGELFF.

This clonotype was picked up a small number of times. V gene TRBV7-2 combines with J gene TRBJ1-2; TRBD1 matches 10 bases. Germline CDR1 SGHTA, CDR2 FQGNSA. The V and J ends lost 5 bases and 1 base, in that order; junction bases with no gene match: 10. There are 17 residues in the CDR3. Written as DNA, the CDR3 is TGTGCCAGCAGCCCGTCCGGGGACAGGGGAGATAACTATGGCTACACCTTC. Translation: CASSPSGDRGDNYGYTF.

The rearrangement links TRBV5-4 to TRBJ2-2; 7 nucleotides agree with TRBD2. Germline assignment: CDR1 SGHNT and CDR2 YYREEE (reference sequence). Losses at the gene ends were 0 bases for V and 0 bases for J; bases not matched to a gene: 5. The CDR3 extends over 17 amino acids. The CDR3, as DNA: TGTGCCAGCAGCTTGGTAACTAGCGATGCGAACACCGGGGAGCTGTTTTTT. The encoded protein is CASSLVTSDANTGELFF. Drawing the rest from reference TRBV5-4 and TRBJ2-2, the complete variable domain is ETGVTQSPTHLIKTRGQQVTLRCSSQSGHNTVSWYQQALGQGPQFIFQYYREEENGRGNFPPRFSGLQFPNYSSELNVNALELDDSALYLCASSLVTSDANTGELFFGEGSRLTVL.

The rearrangement uses TRBV5-4 and TRBJ2-7; D unresolved. Germline loops: CDR1 SGHNT, CDR2 YYREEE (reference sequence). Trimming took off 3 bases at V and 0 bases at J, with 7 bases between the two ends. The CDR3 sequence is 13 residues long. The CDR3, as DNA: TGTGCCAGCAGCTCGACCGCCTCCTACGAGCAGTACTTC. Protein sequence: CASSSTASYEQYF. The whole variable domain, filled in from reference TRBV5-4 and TRBJ2-7, reads ETGVTQSPTHLIKTRGQQVTLRCSSQSGHNTVSWYQQALGQGPQFIFQYYREEENGRGNFPPRFSGLQFPNYSSELNVNALELDDSALYLCASSSTASYEQYFGPGTRLTVT.

J is TRBJ1-3 and V is TRBV5-1; possible D gene TRBD1, 6 bases. From germline, CDR1 is SGHRS and CDR2 YFSETQ. V lost 4 bases and J lost 0, with 11 bases in between. The CDR3 loop spans 15 amino acids. The CDR3 reads CASSPGDISGNTIYF. The CDR3 DNA sequence: TGCGCCAGCAGCCCCGGGGACATCTCTGGAAACACCATATATTTT.

This sequence joins TRBV6-5 and TRBJ2-1; 9 nucleotides agree with TRBD2. V was pared by 4 bases and J by 4 bases, with 5 bases of the junction left unmatched. Germline V gene sequence: CDR1 MNHEY, CDR2 SVGAGI. The CDR3 contains 15 residues. CDR3 region: CASSSIAGVYNEQFF. CDR3 DNA: TGTGCCAGCAGTTCCATAGCGGGAGTTTACAATGAGCAGTTCTTC.

J is TRBJ1-5 and V is TRBV12-3 or TRBV12-4, with TRBD1 matching 7 bases. V was clipped by 8 bases and J by 3 bases; unmatched bases: 4. The CDR3 is 13 residues long. CDR3 region: CASSRGANQPQHF. CDR3 bases: TGTGCCAGCTCCAGGGGGGCCAATCAGCCCCAGCATTTT.

The CDR3 sequence: CSVEDFGETQYF. In DNA, the CDR3 is TGCAGCGTTGAAGATTTCGGGGAGACCCAGTACTTC. The chain links TRBV29-1 to TRBJ2-5, with D unresolved. This CDR3 has 12 amino acids. The V end lost 0 bases, the J end lost 5 bases, and 7 bases lay between the germline ends. Germline values: CDR1 SQVTM, CDR2 ANQGSEA.

Ten or more counts support this clonotype. This chain links TRBV15 with TRBJ2-1, with no clear D. In germline, CDR1 is LNHNV, CDR2 YYDKDF (reference sequence). Trimming left V 5 bases short and J 4 bases short, with 6 bases between. The CDR3 spans 12 residues. The CDR3 protein is CATSLPYNEQFF. Written as DNA, the CDR3 is TGTGCCACCAGCCTTCCTTACAATGAGCAGTTCTTC.

This clonotype was detected a few times. The rearrangement joins TRBV15 to TRBJ1-3, with no clear D. Germline CDR1 is LNHNV and CDR2 is YYDKDF (reference sequence). The CDR3 consists of 16 residues. Deletions cut 0 bases from V and 0 bases from J, with 9 bases between. DNA of the CDR3: TGTGCCACCAGCAGAGATGTTTACTTCTCTGGAAACACCATATATTTT. The encoded protein is CATSRDVYFSGNTIYF.